Here is one TCR beta chain with its context. This sample was taken from a study of blood T cell repertoires in COVID-19. Study context: Samples of COVID-19 (acute and convalescent) were obtained from the United States, Italy and Spain. PBMCs, B-cell-depleted T cells, or T cells were the source of the cDNA or gDNA that made up the material.

Original analysis: Amplification of reference gene primers was used by the study to estimate nucleated cell counts. TCRdb keeps only in-frame clones here, not all; method: immunoSEQ multiplex PCR. V and J calls and clone size are copied from that table; D and trimming were computed from the DNA. The sample consists of around 500,000 clones, approximately 83% of them appearing once. Germline-derived CDR1 and CDR2 are LNHDA and SQIVND (reference sequence). The CDR3 length is 14 residues. V was clipped by 3 bases and J by 11 bases; unmatched bases: 5. This TCR came from a human donor in a cohort sampled during active COVID-19. The gene calls are TRBV19 and TRBJ1-4; 11 nucleotides align to TRBD1. Sequenced input: peripheral blood. CDR3 sequence: CASSIGQGARKLFF. The CDR3, as DNA: TGTGCCAGTAGTATCGGACAGGGGGCCAGGAAACTGTTTTTT.